This T cell receptor beta chain was retrieved from a study of metastatic and nonmetastatic thyroid tumors. In the study overall: Malignant thyroid and benign thyroid patients provided blood and tumor or nodule tissue whose repertoires were compared.

Authors' data handling: Across clinicopathological groups, CDR3 differences served as the basis for building a distant-metastasis classifier for papillary thyroid cancer. TCRdb called clones again from the PCR reads with MiXCR. TCRdb assigned the V and J calls; the authors' analysis was not used. The repertoire holds tens of thousands of clones, more than 20% seen once, with around 13% in the top ten. This clone occurred many times. Its antigen is as yet unknown. Study-level findings and limits: Malignant tumors reportedly showed significantly higher TCR beta diversity than benign nodules in both blood and tumor.

Treatment of any kind had been given to no patient before thyroid surgery. The CDR3 covers 15 residues. Germline V gene sequence: CDR1 MNHNS, CDR2 SASEGT. J was trimmed by 4 bases and V by 4 bases; bases with no gene match: 1. This clonotype was sampled from a female donor with papillary thyroid cancer or a benign thyroid nodule (not recorded which). Some clones in this sample may be carry-over from other donors' samples. The chain recombines TRBV6-1 with TRBJ2-3; 14 nucleotides line up with TRBD2. The source material was tumor tissue. The CDR3: CASSGLAGGPDTQYF. The CDR3 DNA reads as TGTGCCAGCAGTGGACTAGCGGGAGGGCCAGATACGCAGTATTTT.